This T cell receptor (beta chain) originates from a study of blood T cell repertoires in COVID-19. Assay used: immunoSEQ multiplex PCR; TCRdb lists only in-frame clones, some missing. The table records approximately 210,000 clones, 89% of them present only once. Germline V gene sequence: CDR1 SGHDN, CDR2 FVKESK. The CDR3 is 15 amino acids. V was shortened by 8 bases and J by 4 bases, with 21 bases between the two germline ends. The material sequenced was PBMCs or T cells enriched from blood (not recorded which). The J gene is TRBJ2-7, the V gene TRBV14, with a tentative D call TRBD2 (6 bases). This clonotype was sampled from a woman aged 18-29 years who had recovered from COVID-19. For the CDR3, the DNA is TGTGCCAGCGCCATGCTGACGGGGGTTTTTTACGAGCAGTACTTC. Translated: CASAMLTGVFYEQYF.